This TCR beta chain was captured in a study of CD8+ T cells in alopecia areata. Study details: Treated individuals took tofacitinib by mouth, 5 to 10 mg twice daily. Study-wide results and limits: Lesional tissue from the scalp (especially in alopecia totalis/universalis) showed higher clonality than normal scalp. A great number of expanded lesional clones endured in scalp and blood during tofacitinib.

Per germline, CDR1 SGDLS and CDR2 YYNGEE. This CDR3 region has 13 residues. V was pared by 3 bases and J by 3 bases, with 9 bases between. Indicated treatment: oral pan-JAK inhibitor, 5-10 mg twice daily. The investigators collected lesional scalp punch biopsies and peripheral blood from alopecia areata patients. Note on this clone: The antigen is not known.

RNA was extracted and reverse transcribed into cDNA as the sequencing template. Method: immunoSEQ multiplex PCR; TCRdb's copy keeps in-frame clones and lacks some. The sample shows about 210,000 clones, less than 50% of them seen only once. The chain combines TRBV9 with TRBJ1-1; D remains unclear. Sequenced material: CD4+ T cells sorted from blood, taken around week 37, from a patient treated with tofacitinib. The receptor was isolated from a human donor with alopecia areata. The CDR3: CASSEDGYTEAFF. Written as DNA, the CDR3 is TGTGCCAGCAGCGAGGACGGGTACACTGAAGCTTTCTTT.